This TCR beta chain was recorded in a study of cytomegalovirus exposure and HLA in healthy donors. Overall study: Of around 400 genotyped donors, more than 75% grouped in the Caucasian-associated ancestry cluster. General study points: Many donors shared some public TCRs, even though most TCR sequences were rare. Data from an earlier analysis indicated that most TCR beta V segments were productive either about 87% or about 30% of the time.

This clone has a single count. The target antigen is unknown. Germline CDR1 reads MNHEY; CDR2 reads SVGAGI. Losses at the gene ends were 6 bases for V and 14 bases for J; bases not matched to a gene: 10. The CDR3 length is 12 residues. Vbeta (60) and Jbeta (13) primers were used in the PCR. Measured with immunoSEQ multiplex PCR; TCRdb has only the in-frame clones, and not every one. Found here are about 160,000 clones, 80% to 85% of them singletons; the top ten hold around 2%. This chain joins TRBV6-5 and TRBJ2-1; 7 positions match TRBD1. Sequencing used PBMCs. This receptor was identified in a man aged 18-30 years in good health and CMV-seronegative. CDR3 sequence reads: CASSSVGQEKFF. CDR3 in DNA: TGTGCCAGCAGCTCGGTAGGACAGGAGAAGTTCTTC.